The entry that follows covers one TCR beta chain sequence. The table lists this clonotype with a few counts. No antigen is known for it. Base qualities are not provided; no much larger clone lies one nucleotide away. CDR1 SGHRS and CDR2 YFSETQ are derived from the germline V gene. The CDR3 contains 16 residues, cysteine and phenylalanine counted. The CDR3 DNA has 48 bases and is translated from base 1. V is shortened by 0 bases, J by 8 bases, and the region joining them spans 20 bases. The library was prepared using RT-PCR. TCRdb records Illumina HiSeq 2500 as the sequencer. The raw public reads went through TCRdb reprocessing: fastp at Q25, MiXCR clone calling, in-frame beta chains kept. Rows merge per CDR3 protein into single entries with the most common DNA and genes. The sample table contains around 650,000 distinct CDR3 sequences; only one count was recorded for 15% to 19% of them. The top ten clones comprise approximately 10% of the sample.

The record originates from a study of response to subunit inactivated influenza vaccine (dated by TCRdb to 2017 to 2018). Regarding the research as a whole: The study used deep quantitative T cell receptor repertoire profiling to track responses to a trivalent subunit inactivated influenza vaccine.

The research as a whole found: It was suggested by the authors that each seasonal influenza vaccination may recruit only a limited number of new T cells.

The V and J segments used are TRBV5-1 and TRBJ1-2; the D gene is possibly TRBD1, with 6 bases matching. Specimen: PBMCs from blood, collected 11 to 12 days after vaccination. This receptor was taken from a man in his fifties or sixties who received an inactivated influenza vaccine. Donor details come from another sample of the same person, matched by shared clones. The DNA sequence is TGCGCCAGCAGCTTGGGCCCACAGGGCCAGTCGAAAGGCTACACCTTC. It specifies CASSLGPQGQSKGYTF.